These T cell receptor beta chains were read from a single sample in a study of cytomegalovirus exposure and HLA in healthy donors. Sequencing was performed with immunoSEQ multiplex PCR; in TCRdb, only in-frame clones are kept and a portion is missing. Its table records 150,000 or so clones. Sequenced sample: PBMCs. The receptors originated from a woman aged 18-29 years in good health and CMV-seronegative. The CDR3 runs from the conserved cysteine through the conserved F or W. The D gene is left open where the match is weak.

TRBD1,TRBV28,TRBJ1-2,CASSSGQGNYGYTF,TGTGCCAGCAGTTCCGGACAGGGTAACTATGGCTACACCTTC
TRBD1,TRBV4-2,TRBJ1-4,CASSQRRQGTTNEKLFF,TGTGCCAGCAGCCAAAGGCGACAGGGCACAACTAATGAAAAACTGTTTTTT
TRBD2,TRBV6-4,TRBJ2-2,CASSDSLAGAGELFF,TGTGCCAGCAGTGACTCACTAGCGGGAGCCGGGGAGCTGTTTTTT
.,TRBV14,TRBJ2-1,CASSQDSPWNEQFF,TGTGCCAGCAGCCAAGATAGCCCTTGGAATGAGCAGTTCTTC
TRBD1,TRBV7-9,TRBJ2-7,CASSSDRGGDYEQYF,TGTGCCAGCAGCTCGGACAGGGGGGGAGACTACGAGCAGTACTTC
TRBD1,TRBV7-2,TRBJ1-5,CASSSPRTGMGARPQHF,TGTGCCAGCAGCTCACCCCGGACAGGGATGGGGGCGAGGCCCCAGCATTTT
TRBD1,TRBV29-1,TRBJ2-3,CSARTGARDTQYF,TGCAGCGCCCGGACAGGGGCCAGAGATACGCAGTATTTT
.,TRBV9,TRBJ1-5,CASSVTHRNQPQHF,TGTGCCAGCAGCGTGACACACCGCAATCAGCCCCAGCATTTT
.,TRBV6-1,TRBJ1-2,CASSEQGSEGYTF,TGTGCCAGCAGTGAACAGGGATCGGAGGGCTACACCTTC
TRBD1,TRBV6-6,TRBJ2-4,CASSYYKGDRNIQYF,TGTGCCAGCAGTTACTATAAGGGGGACAGGAACATTCAGTACTTC
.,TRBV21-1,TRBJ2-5,CASSKAVSRGLRSPRSETQYF,TGTGCCAGCAGCAAAGCAGTCAGTAGGGGACTTCGGAGTCCCCGATCGGAGACCCAGTACTTC
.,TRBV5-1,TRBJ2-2,CASQNVLGNTGELFF,TGCGCCAGTCAAAACGTCCTCGGGAACACCGGGGAGCTGTTTTTT
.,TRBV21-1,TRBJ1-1,CASSTRRRIEAFF,TGTGCCAGCAGCACCAGACGGCGGATTGAAGCTTTCTTT
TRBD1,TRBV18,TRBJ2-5,CASSPRTGGIRETQYF,TGTGCCAGCTCACCCAGGACAGGGGGTATACGTGAGACCCAGTACTTC
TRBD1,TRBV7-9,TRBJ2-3,CASTLRQGTRDTQYF,TGTGCCAGCACCCTTAGACAGGGGACGAGAGATACGCAGTATTTT
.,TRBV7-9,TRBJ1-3,CASSLDTGNTIYF,TGTGCCAGCAGCTTAGACACGGGAAACACCATATATTTT
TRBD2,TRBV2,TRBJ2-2,CASSEGLAGPGELFF,TGTGCCAGCAGTGAAGGACTAGCGGGACCCGGGGAGCTGTTTTTT
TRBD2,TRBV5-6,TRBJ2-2,CASRRTGAGGTNTGELFF,TGTGCCAGCAGACGAACGGGAGCGGGAGGAACGAACACCGGGGAGCTGTTTTTT
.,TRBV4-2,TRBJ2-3,CASSQRGYDTQYF,TGTGCCAGCAGCCAAAGAGGCTATGATACGCAGTATTTT
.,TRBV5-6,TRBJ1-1,CASSLGGGWNTEAFF,TGTGCCAGCAGCTTGGGGGGGGGATGGAACACTGAAGCTTTCTTT
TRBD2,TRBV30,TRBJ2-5,CAWSSGGLGETQYF,TGTGCCTGGAGCTCGGGGGGGCTGGGGGAGACCCAGTACTTC
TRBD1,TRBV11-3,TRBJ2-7,CASSSTGKGSDEQYF,TGTGCCAGCAGCTCGACAGGGAAGGGGTCTGACGAGCAGTACTTC
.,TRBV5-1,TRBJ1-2,CASSLEGGENYGYTF,TGCGCCAGCAGCTTGGAAGGGGGAGAGAACTATGGCTACACCTTC
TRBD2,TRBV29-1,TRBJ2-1,CSVRREGDYNEQFF,TGCAGCGTGAGACGGGAGGGGGACTACAATGAGCAGTTCTTC
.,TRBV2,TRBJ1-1,CARGLDLNTEAFF,TGTGCCAGGGGACTCGACCTGAACACTGAAGCTTTCTTT
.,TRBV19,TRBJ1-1,CASSTFGVMNTEAFF,TGTGCCAGTAGTACCTTCGGGGTAATGAACACTGAAGCTTTCTTT
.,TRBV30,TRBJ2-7,CSCGSSYEQYF,TGTTCCTGTGGGAGCTCCTACGAGCAGTACTTC
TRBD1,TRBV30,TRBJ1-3,CAWSGDRGWSGNTIYF,TGTGCCTGGAGTGGGGACAGGGGGTGGTCTGGAAACACCATATATTTT
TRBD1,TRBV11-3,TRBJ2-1,CASSPDRGQSSYNEQFF,TGTGCCAGCAGCCCGGACAGGGGACAGAGCTCCTACAATGAGCAGTTCTTC
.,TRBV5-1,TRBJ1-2,CASSLAGQGGGYTF,TGCGCCAGCAGCTTGGCGGGCCAGGGCGGCGGCTACACCTTC
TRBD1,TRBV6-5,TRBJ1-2,CASSSKLTGAYGYTF,TGTGCCAGCAGCTCCAAATTAACAGGGGCCTATGGCTACACCTTC
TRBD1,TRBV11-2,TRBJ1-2,CASSSRGQGDYGYTF,TGTGCCAGCAGCTCACGAGGACAGGGGGACTATGGCTACACCTTC
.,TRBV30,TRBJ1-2,CAQFEWGPRQVYGYTF,TGTGCCCAGTTCGAGTGGGGCCCTCGGCAGGTCTATGGCTACACCTTC
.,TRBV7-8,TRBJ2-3,CASSTSGLSTDTQYF,TGTGCCAGCAGCACAAGCGGGCTTAGCACAGATACGCAGTATTTT
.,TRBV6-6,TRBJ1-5,CASSYSSGNNQPQHF,TGTGCCAGCAGTTACTCGTCAGGGAACAATCAGCCCCAGCATTTT
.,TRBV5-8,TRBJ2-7,CTSSLEVGQTFGEQYF,TGTACCAGCAGCTTGGAAGTGGGCCAGACGTTTGGAGAGCAGTACTTC
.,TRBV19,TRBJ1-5,CASSPDSDNQPQHF,TGTGCCAGTAGCCCAGACAGTGACAATCAGCCCCAGCATTTT
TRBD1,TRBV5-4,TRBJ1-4,CASSFMGQEIEKLFF,TGTGCCAGCAGCTTTATGGGACAGGAAATAGAAAAACTGTTTTTT
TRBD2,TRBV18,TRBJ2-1,CASSPRGSGRTEQFF,TGTGCCAGCTCACCCCGCGGTAGCGGGAGGACTGAGCAGTTCTTC
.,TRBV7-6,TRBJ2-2,CASSVRYTGELFF,TGTGCCAGCAGCGTGAGGTACACCGGGGAGCTGTTTTTT
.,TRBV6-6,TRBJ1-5,CASSWSDGFNQPQHF,TGTGCCAGCAGTTGGAGTGACGGATTCAATCAGCCCCAGCATTTT
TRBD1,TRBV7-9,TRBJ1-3,CASSSRQGGNTIYF,TGTGCCAGCAGTTCTCGACAGGGCGGAAACACCATATATTTT
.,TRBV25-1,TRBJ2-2,CASQLGRTGELFF,TGTGCCTCCCAGTTAGGCAGGACCGGGGAGCTGTTTTTT
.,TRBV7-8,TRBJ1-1,CASSLASGSYNTEAFF,TGTGCCAGCAGCTTAGCGAGCGGCAGCTATAACACTGAAGCTTTCTTT
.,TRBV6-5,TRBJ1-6,CASNLGGKLSPLHF,TGTGCCAGCAACCTGGGGGGGAAACTATCACCCCTCCACTTT
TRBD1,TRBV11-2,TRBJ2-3,CASSSGQVTDTQYF,TGTGCCAGCAGCTCGGGACAGGTGACAGATACGCAGTATTTT
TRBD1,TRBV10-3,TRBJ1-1,CAVNPGTGRTEAFF,TGTGCCGTCAACCCTGGGACAGGGAGGACTGAAGCTTTCTTT
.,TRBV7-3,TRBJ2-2,CASSSDSANTGELFF,TGTGCCAGCAGCTCCGACAGCGCGAACACCGGGGAGCTGTTTTTT
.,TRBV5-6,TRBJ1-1,CASSSRGEGVAFF,TGTGCCAGCAGCTCCCGCGGTGAGGGGGTCGCTTTCTTT
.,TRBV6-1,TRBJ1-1,CASSGGDSGRTEAFF,TGTGCCAGCAGTGGCGGAGACAGTGGGAGGACTGAAGCTTTCTTT
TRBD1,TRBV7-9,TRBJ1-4,CASSPTGTVNEKLFF,TGTGCCAGCAGCCCCACCGGGACAGTTAATGAAAAACTGTTTTTT
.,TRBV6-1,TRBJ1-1,CASSDREPNTEAFF,TGTGCCAGCAGTGACCGGGAGCCGAACACTGAAGCTTTCTTT
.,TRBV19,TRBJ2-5,CASGQYQETQYF,TGTGCCAGTGGACAGTACCAAGAGACCCAGTACTTC
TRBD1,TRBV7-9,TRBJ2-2,CASSRTGGITGELFF,TGTGCCAGCAGCCGGACAGGGGGTATCACCGGGGAGCTGTTTTTT
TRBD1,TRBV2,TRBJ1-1,CASRTGDAEAFF,TGTGCCAGCAGGACAGGGGATGCTGAAGCTTTCTTT
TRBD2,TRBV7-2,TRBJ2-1,CASSSPRGGHYNEQFF,TGTGCCAGCAGCTCCCCCCGGGGGGGACACTACAATGAGCAGTTCTTC